The TCR beta chain under discussion was sequenced for a study of OX40 agonist ivuxolimab in advanced cancers. On the study more broadly: Patient treatment consisted of intravenous ivuxolimab administration every 2 weeks at 0.01 to 10 mg/kg. Averaging about 60 years in age, with a range of about 23 to 80, the cohort was around 87% male. Study observations and caveats: Among some nonresponders, normalized T-cell clonal expansion was also low.

As concerns this clone: The antigen remains unidentified.

With autoimmune disease history or systemic immunosuppression, patients were excluded. The method was immunoSEQ multiplex PCR; TCRdb's version includes in-frame clones alone and lacks a portion of them. Of about 74,000 clones in the sample, roughly 80% were seen once. Trimming removed 5 bases at V and 5 bases at J, with 24 bases between. There are 17 residues in the CDR3. Germline-derived CDR1 and CDR2 are SGHAT and FQNNGV. The origin of this receptor is an adult with an advanced solid tumor such as melanoma, head and neck, liver or kidney cancer. J is TRBJ1-1 and V is TRBV11-2; weak D call: TRBD1 (5 bases). The input for sequencing was CD4+ or CD8+ T cells sorted from blood, taken in a trial of the OX40 agonist ivuxolimab. CDR3 bases: TGTGCCAGCAGCCCTAACATTAGAGCGGGGGGACGAACTGAAGCTTTCTTT. Encoded protein: CASSPNIRAGGRTEAFF.